Listed here is a single T cell receptor beta chain. The table lists this clone with many counts. Which antigen it targets is not known. Base qualities were left out, and no much larger clone turns up one base away. Using the deep immunoSEQ assay, multiplex PCR amplified TCR CDR3 regions from genomic DNA. Extracted genomic DNA from each cell subset was distributed evenly across all wells of several immunoSEQ 96-well plates, and each plate was treated as a replicate. For sorted subsets, each replicate PCR was loaded with roughly 0.2 ug genomic DNA, equivalent to 25,000 to 30,000 T cell genomes. The purified libraries were quantified using a Qubit 3.0 fluorometer, sized with a Bioanalyzer 2100, and then quantified again using the KAPA Library Quantification kit. Every immunoSEQ 96-well plate was sequenced on a dedicated single-read 150-cycle Illumina NextSeq 550 flow cell. Regarding the original processing steps: Because only junctional sequences without quality scores were contained in the immunoSEQ output, filtering matching that applied to full-length reads could not be performed. To assign V/J genes and CDR3, sequences were annotated using PyIR, a Python wrapper for IgBLAST v1.9, with IMGT germline references. Reads were filtered out if the reads had weak V/J assignments (E-value above 1e-6), no CDR3, stop codons, out-of-frame junctions, or ambiguous translated residues. V3J clonotypes were defined as sequences sharing an identical inferred V gene, J gene, and CDR3 amino acid sequence. The percentage overlap between two repertoires was calculated by dividing the number of shared unique clonotypes by the size of the smaller repertoire. Repertoire richness was assessed with RTK rarefaction, the Chao1 estimator, and Recon v2.1 estimates of unobserved clonotypes. Generation probabilities were computed with OLGA for all TCRbeta clonotypes obtained by the gDNA method from a handful of donors. The immuneACCESS repertoire file appears here via TCRdb, limited to in-frame rearrangements. These files lack a portion of the clones; in checked studies, under half of the deficit traces to unresolved V genes, and the cause of the others is not known. V and J calls plus clone size are reproduced from that table; the DNA served to infer D and trimming. The sample records fewer than 850,000 clones, about three quarters of which are singletons. The ten most abundant clones make up 1.5% to 2% of the sample.

Donors were healthy HIV-negative adults with no recently reported acute infections or vaccinations. All donors were Caucasian adults living in Nashville, Tennessee, USA. Magnetic negative selection was used to enrich CD4+ T cells, after which naive cells were positively selected on CD45RA and the negative fraction became the memory subset. Blood was obtained by leukapheresis, after which PBMCs were separated by Ficoll-Histopaque density gradient centrifugation and cryopreserved in liquid nitrogen vapor phase. Analytical flow cytometry was used to check the purity and quantity of each magnetically sorted T cell population. From each sorted fraction, genomic DNA was isolated and quantified by UV absorbance on a Nanodrop 2000c. Per the germline V gene, MGHDK is the CDR1 and SYGVNS is the CDR2. Clipping removes 5 bases from V and 4 bases from J, with 11 as the unmatched junction base count. From the cysteine up to the phenylalanine, the CDR3 has a length of 17 residues. Left in the record is the CDR3 DNA by itself, 51 bases read in frame from the first base.

This record belongs to a study of shared clonotypes between healthy human individuals (dated by TCRdb to about 2020). Describing the broader study: The cohort included three men and a couple of women between 18 and 49 years of age. For each donor, three plates each were used for CD4 naive and CD4 memory, two plates were used for CD8 naive, and one plate was used for CD8 memory. To estimate repertoire size and how much clonotype sharing occurs between individuals, the study deeply sequenced the blood TCR repertoires of about five healthy adults. Libraries were prepared and TCR repertoires were sequenced by different laboratories using diverse techniques, in order to increase sequencing depth and limit assay-specific biases. Each donor's leukapheresis produced roughly between roughly 0.94 and 9.5 billion PBMCs.

What the work shows at the level of the full study, not this receptor alone: Sampling was restricted to blood, and TCR repertoires in tissues likely differ from the TCR repertoires found in blood. Clonotypes shared by all four sorted-subset donors showed higher generation probabilities than non-shared clonotypes. Rarefaction of sorted-subset datasets indicated incomplete sequencing despite the large sequencing depth. Pairwise subsampling led to the expectation that sequencing depth would affect the degree of clonotype sharing among donors. Naive subsets generally had larger estimated clonotype richness than memory subsets. Approximately 5% of naive CD4, 3.5% of naive CD8, around 2.3% of memory CD4, and over 0.35% of memory CD8 clonotypes were shared across four donors. The small number of donors limited the genetic and exposure-history diversity represented.

Source material: memory CD4+ T cells sorted from blood. This sample's cell subset or site label indicates: CD45RA-negative fraction. The sequence was collected from a woman younger than 45 in good health. The sequence joins TRBV25-1 to TRBJ2-3; 11 bases in the junction line up with TRBD1. The encoded CDR3 is CASSSPLGQGASDTQYF. The base sequence is TGTGCCAGCAGTAGCCCCCTCGGACAGGGGGCTTCAGATACGCAGTATTTT.